This TCR beta chain was identified during a study of tumor-infiltrating lymphocytes in primary liver carcinoma. The overall study: The patients included men and women who were aged 30 to 69 years. Whole-study findings and limits: Tumors reached a significantly greater top-250-clone fraction than blood did (p = 0.039).

With regard to this clonotype: Its antigen is not known.

Blood RNA originated from unsorted whole blood, with germline DNA additionally extracted. A primer in the constant region served to generate TCR beta cDNA from 450 to 650 ng of total RNA. ARM-PCR, slightly modified, supplied the TCR beta libraries through three nested multiplex PCR rounds. TCRdb ran MiXCR on the multiplex PCR reads and lists one entry per CDR3 protein. The profile shows approximately 320,000 distinct CDR3 sequences, around three fifths of them singletons. The clonotype originates from a woman in her twenties or thirties with primary liver carcinoma and hepatitis B virus infection. Sequenced material: peripheral blood.

CDR3 in amino acids: CASSFVQGFGYTF. Written as DNA, the CDR3 is TGTGCCAGCAGCTTTGTCCAGGGCTTTGGCTACACCTTC. The chain is built from TRBV7-8 and TRBJ1-2; a possible D gene is TRBD1 (5 bases). Germline V lookup: CDR1 SGHVS, CDR2 FQNEAQ. The V end was cut by 3 bases, the J end by 7 bases, with 12 bases between. This CDR3 spans 13 amino acids.